This entry describes one T cell receptor beta chain. The protocol was immunoSEQ multiplex PCR, while the TCRdb copy is restricted to in-frame clones and leaves out a portion. This table has 45,000 to 55,000 clones, over 90% appearing once. The data belong to a study of control samples from healthy donors and cancer patients. The CDR3 has 12 amino acids. Trimming cost V 0 bases and J 11 bases, with 8 bases left between them. The sample taken for sequencing was PBMCs. The chain recombines TRBV23-1 with TRBJ1-5; no clear D. TRBV23-1 is an open reading frame whose function is uncertain. This TCR came from a woman between 45 and 60 years old with head and neck cancer. This CDR3 reads CASSQSGRAQHF. CDR3 DNA sequence: TGCGCCAGCAGTCAATCTGGGCGGGCCCAGCATTTT.